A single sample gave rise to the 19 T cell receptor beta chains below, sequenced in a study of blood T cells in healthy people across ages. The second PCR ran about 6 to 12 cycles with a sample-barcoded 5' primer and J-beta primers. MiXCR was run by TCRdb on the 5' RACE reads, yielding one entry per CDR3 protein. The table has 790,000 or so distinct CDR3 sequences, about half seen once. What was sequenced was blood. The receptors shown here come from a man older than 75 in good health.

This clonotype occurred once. The CDR3: CASTISGFPTDTQYF. The CDR3 DNA sequence: TGTGCCAGCACCATTAGCGGGTTCCCCACAGATACGCAGTATTTT. The chain uses TRBV9 and TRBJ2-3; 7 nucleotides match TRBD2. Germline assignment: CDR1 SGDLS and CDR2 YYNGEE. With V trimmed by 6 bases and J by 2 bases, 9 bases remained unmatched. The length of the CDR3 is 15 residues. The full variable domain, with the rest looked up from reference TRBV9 and TRBJ2-3, is DSGVTQTPKHLITATGQRVTLRCSPRSGDLSVYWYQQSLDQGLQFLIQYYNGEERAKGNILERFSAQQFPDLHSELNLSSLELGDSALYFCASTISGFPTDTQYFGPGTRLTVL.

The CDR3 nucleotides are TGTGCCAGCAGCTCCACTAGGCGGTTGGAGCAGTTCTTC. Protein: CASSSTRRLEQFF. The V and J genes are TRBV7-2 and TRBJ2-1; D may be TRBD2 (5 bases). The CDR3 spans 13 residues. Between the trimmed V and J ends, which lost 4 bases and 10 bases, there was a span of 14 bases. In germline, CDR1 is SGHTA, CDR2 FQGNSA.

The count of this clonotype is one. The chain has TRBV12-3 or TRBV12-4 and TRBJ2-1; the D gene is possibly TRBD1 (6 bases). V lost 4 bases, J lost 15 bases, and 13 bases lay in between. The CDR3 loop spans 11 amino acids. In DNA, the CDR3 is TGTGCCAGCAGTTCCTCTCAGGGGCCGTTCTTC. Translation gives CASSSSQGPFF.

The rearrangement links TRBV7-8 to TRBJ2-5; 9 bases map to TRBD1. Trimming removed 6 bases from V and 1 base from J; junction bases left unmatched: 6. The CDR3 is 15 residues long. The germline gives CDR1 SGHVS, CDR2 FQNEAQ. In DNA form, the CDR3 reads TGTGCCAGCAGAGCACCGGGACAGGGCCAAGAGACCCAGTACTTC. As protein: CASRAPGQGQETQYF.

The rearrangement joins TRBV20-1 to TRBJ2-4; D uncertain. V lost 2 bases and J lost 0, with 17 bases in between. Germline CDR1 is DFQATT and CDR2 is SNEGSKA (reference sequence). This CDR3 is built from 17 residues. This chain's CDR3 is CSARLLPNTLAKNIQYF. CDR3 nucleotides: TGCAGTGCTAGACTGTTACCCAACACTTTAGCCAAAAACATTCAGTACTTC.

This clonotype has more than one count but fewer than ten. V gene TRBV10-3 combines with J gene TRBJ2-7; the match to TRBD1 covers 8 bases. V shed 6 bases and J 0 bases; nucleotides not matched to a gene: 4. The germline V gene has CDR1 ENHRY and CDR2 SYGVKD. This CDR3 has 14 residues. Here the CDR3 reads CAIRPQGDSYEQYF. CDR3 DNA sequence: TGTGCCATCAGACCACAGGGGGACTCCTACGAGCAGTACTTC.

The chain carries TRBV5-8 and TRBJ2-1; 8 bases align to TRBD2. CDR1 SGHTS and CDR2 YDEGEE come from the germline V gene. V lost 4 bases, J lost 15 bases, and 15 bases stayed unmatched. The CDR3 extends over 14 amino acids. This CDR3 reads CASSPIDAGGAGFF. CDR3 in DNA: TGTGCCAGCAGCCCCATTGATGCGGGAGGAGCTGGGTTCTTC.

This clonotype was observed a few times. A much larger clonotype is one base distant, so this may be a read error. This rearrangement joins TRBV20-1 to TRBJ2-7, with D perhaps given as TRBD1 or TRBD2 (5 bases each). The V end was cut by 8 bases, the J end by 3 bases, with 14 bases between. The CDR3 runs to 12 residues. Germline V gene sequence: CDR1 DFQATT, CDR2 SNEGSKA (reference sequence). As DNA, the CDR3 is TGCAGTCCACGAGGGGAGTACTACGAGCAGTACTTC. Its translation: CSPRGEYYEQYF.

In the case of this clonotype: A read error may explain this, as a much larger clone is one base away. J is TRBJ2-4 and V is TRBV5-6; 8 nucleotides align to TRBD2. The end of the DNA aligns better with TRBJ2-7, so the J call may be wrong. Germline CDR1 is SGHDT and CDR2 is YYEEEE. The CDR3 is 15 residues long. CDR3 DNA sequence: TGTGCCAGCAGACGACGGACTAGCCCCAGGGACGAGCAGTACTTC. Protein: CASRRRTSPRDEQYF.

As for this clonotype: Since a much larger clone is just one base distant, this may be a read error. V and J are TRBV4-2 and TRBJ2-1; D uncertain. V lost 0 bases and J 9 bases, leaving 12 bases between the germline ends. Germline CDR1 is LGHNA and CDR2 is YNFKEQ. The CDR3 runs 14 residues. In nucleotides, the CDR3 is TGTGCCAGCAGCCAAGAGCGGCCGCCGAGTGAGCAGTTCTTC. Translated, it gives CASSQERPPSEQFF.

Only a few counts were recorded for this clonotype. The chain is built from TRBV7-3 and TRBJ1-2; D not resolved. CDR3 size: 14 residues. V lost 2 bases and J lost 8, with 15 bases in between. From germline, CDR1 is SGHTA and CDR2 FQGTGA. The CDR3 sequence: CASSLGTNSDGYTF. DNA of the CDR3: TGTGCCAGCAGCTTAGGTACAAACAGCGACGGCTACACCTTC.

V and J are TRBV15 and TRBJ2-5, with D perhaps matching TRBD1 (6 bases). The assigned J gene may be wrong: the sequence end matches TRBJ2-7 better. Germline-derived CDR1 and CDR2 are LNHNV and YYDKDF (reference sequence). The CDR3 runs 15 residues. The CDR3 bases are TGTGCCACCAGCAGAGTCCTAGGGGGTGCCTACGAGCAGTACTTC. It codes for CATSRVLGGAYEQYF.

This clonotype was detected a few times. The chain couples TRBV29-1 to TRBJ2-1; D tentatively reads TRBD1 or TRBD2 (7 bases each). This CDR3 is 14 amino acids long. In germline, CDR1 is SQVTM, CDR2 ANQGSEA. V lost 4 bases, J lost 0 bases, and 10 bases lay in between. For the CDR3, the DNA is TGCAGCGTTGCCAGGGGGGGCTCCTACAATGAGCAGTTCTTC. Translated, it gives CSVARGGSYNEQFF.

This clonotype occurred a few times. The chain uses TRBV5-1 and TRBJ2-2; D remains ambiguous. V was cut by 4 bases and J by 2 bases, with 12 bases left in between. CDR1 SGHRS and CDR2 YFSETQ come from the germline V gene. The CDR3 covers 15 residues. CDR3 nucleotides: TGCGCCAGCAGCCTACCAGAAACTAACACCGGGGAGCTGTTTTTT. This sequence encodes CASSLPETNTGELFF.

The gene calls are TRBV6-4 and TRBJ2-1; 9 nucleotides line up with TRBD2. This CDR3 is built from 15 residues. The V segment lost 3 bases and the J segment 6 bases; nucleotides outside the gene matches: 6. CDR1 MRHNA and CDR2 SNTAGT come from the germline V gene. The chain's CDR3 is CASSESSSGVNEQFF. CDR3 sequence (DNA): TGTGCCAGCAGTGAGTCGTCTAGCGGGGTCAATGAGCAGTTCTTC.

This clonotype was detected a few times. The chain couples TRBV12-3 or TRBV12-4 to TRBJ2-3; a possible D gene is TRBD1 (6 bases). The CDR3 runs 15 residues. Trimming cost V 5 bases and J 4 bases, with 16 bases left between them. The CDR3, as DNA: TGTGCCAGCAGTCAAGACAGGAATAGTGCAGATACGCAGTATTTT. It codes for CASSQDRNSADTQYF.

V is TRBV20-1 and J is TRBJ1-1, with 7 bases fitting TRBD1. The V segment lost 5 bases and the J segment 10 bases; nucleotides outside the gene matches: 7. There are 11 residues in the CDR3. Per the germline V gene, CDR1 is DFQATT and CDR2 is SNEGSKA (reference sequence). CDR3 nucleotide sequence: TGCAGTGCTGGGGGACAGTTCGGAGCTTTCTTT. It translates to CSAGGQFGAFF.

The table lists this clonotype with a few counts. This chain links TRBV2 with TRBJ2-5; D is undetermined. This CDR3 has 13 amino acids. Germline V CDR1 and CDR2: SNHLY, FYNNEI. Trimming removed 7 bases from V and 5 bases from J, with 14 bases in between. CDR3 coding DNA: TGTGCCAGCACAGTTATCCCTAGGGAGACCCAGTACTTC. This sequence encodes CASTVIPRETQYF. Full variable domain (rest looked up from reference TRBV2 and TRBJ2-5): EPEVTQTPSHQVTQMGQEVILRCVPISNHLYFYWYRQILGQKVEFLVSFYNNEISEKSEIFDDQFSVERPDGSNFTLKIRSTKLEDSAMYFCASTVIPRETQYFGPGTRLLVL.

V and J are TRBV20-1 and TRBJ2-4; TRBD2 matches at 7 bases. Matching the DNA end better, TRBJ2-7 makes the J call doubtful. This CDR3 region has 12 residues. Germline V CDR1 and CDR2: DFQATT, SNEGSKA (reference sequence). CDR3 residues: CSARIGRYEQYF. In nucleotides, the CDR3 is TGCAGTGCTAGAATCGGGAGGTACGAGCAGTACTTC.